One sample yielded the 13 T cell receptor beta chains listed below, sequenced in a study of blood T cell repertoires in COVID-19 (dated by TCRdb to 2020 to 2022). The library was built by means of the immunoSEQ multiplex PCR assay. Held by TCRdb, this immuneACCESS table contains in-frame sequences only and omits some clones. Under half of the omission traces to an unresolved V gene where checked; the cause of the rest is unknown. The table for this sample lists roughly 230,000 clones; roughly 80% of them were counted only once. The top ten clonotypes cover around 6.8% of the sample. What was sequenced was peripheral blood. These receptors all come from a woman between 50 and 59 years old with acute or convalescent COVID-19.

CDR3: CAWSRRGTDTQYF. The CDR3 region has the DNA TGTGCCTGGAGCCGGAGGGGCACAGATACGCAGTATTTT. The rearrangement joins TRBV30 to TRBJ2-3; possibly TRBD2 for D (6 bases). Trimming removed 3 bases at V and 1 base at J, with 8 bases between. CDR1 GTSNPN and CDR2 SVGIG come from the germline V gene (reference sequence). The CDR3 has 13 residues. The entire variable domain, with the rest obtained from reference TRBV30 and TRBJ2-3, is as follows: SQTIHQWPATLVQPVGSPLSLECTVEGTSNPNLYWYRQAAGRGLQLLFYSVGIGQISSEVPQNLSASRPQDRQFILSSKKLLLSDSGFYLCAWSRRGTDTQYFGPGTRLTVL.

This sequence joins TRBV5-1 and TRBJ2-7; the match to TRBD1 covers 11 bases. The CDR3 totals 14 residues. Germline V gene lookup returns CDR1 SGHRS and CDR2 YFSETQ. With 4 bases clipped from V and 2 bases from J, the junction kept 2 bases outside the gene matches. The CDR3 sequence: CASSPGQGAYEQYF. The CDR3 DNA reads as TGCGCCAGCAGCCCGGGACAGGGGGCCTACGAGCAGTACTTC.

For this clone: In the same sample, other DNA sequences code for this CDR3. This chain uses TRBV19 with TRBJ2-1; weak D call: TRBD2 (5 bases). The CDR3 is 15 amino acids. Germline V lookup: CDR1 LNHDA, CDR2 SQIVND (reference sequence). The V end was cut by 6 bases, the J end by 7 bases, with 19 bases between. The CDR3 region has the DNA TGTGCCAGTAGCTCACACTCCGGAGGTTCTAATGAGCAGTTCTTC. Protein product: CASSSHSGGSNEQFF.

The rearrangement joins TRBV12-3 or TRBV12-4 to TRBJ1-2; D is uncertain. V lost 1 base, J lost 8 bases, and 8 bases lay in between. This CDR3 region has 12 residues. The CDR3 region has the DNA TGTGCCAGCAGTTTAGGCGGGAGAGGCTACACCTTC. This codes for CASSLGGRGYTF.

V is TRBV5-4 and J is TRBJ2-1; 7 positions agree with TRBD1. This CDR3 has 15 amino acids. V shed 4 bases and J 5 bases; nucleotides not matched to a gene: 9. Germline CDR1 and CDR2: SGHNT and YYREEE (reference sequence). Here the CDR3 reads CASSQPTGSHNEQFF. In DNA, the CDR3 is TGTGCCAGCAGCCAGCCGACAGGGAGCCACAATGAGCAGTTCTTC.

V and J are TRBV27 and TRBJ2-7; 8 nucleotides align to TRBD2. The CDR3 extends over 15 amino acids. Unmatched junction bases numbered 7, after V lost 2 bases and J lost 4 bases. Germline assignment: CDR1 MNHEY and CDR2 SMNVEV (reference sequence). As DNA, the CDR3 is TGTGCCAGCAGTTTAAACGGCGGCGGGAGGTACGAGCAGTACTTC. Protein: CASSLNGGGRYEQYF.

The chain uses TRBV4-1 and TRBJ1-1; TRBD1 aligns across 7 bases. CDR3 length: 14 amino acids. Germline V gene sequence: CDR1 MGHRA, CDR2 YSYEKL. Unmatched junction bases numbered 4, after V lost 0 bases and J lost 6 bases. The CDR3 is CASSQEGQGAEAFF. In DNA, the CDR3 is TGCGCCAGCAGCCAAGAAGGGCAGGGGGCTGAAGCTTTCTTT.

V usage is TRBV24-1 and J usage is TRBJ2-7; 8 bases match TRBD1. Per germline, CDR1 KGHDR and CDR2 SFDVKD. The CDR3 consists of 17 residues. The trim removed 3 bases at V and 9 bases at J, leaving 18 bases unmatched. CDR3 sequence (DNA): TGTGCCACCAGTGATATGCCCGGGACAGGCCCTTATGCGGGGCAGTACTTC. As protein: CATSDMPGTGPYAGQYF.

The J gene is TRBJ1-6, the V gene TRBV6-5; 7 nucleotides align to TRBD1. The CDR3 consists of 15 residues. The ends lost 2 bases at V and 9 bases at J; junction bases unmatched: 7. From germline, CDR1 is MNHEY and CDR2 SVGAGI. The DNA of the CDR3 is TGTGCCAGCAGTTACGCCACAGGGGTGGGTTCACCCCTCCACTTT. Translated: CASSYATGVGSPLHF.

The DNA of the CDR3 is TGTGCCAGCAGTTTAACTCCGGGACTTCACTACAATGAGCAGTTCTTC. Translating gives CASSLTPGLHYNEQFF. V usage is TRBV27 and J usage is TRBJ2-1; the D gene is possibly TRBD2 (6 bases). There are 16 residues in the CDR3. V gave up 2 bases and J gave up 3 bases, with 14 bases separating them. CDR1 is MNHEY, CDR2 SMNVEV, per germline (reference sequence).

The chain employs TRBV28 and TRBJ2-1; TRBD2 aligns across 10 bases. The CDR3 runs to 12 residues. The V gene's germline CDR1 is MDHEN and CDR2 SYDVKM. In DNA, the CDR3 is TGTGGTACCAGCGGGGGGGCCAATGAGCAGTTCTTC. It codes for CGTSGGANEQFF.

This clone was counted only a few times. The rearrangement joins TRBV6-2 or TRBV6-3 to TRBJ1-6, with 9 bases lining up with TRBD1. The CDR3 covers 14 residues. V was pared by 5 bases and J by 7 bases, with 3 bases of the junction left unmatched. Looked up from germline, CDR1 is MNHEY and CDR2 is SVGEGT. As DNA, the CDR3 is TGTGCCAGCAGTCGGACAGGGGAAAATTCACCCCTCCACTTT. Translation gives CASSRTGENSPLHF.

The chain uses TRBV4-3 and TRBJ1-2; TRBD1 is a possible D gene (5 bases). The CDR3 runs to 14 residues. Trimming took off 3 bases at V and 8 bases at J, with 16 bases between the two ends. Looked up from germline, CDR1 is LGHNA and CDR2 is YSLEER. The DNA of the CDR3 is TGCGCCAGCAGCCATGAAAGGGGATCTCGCGGCTACACCTTC. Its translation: CASSHERGSRGYTF.